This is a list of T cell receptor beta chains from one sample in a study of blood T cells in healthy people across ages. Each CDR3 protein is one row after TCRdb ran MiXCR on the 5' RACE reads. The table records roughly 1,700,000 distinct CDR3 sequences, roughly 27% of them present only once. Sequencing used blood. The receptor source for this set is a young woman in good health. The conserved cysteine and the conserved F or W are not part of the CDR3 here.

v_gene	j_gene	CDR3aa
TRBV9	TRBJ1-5	ASSVGGGAYQPQH
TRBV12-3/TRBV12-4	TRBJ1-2	ASSFPARYGYT
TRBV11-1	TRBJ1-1	ASSLLQTFTEAF
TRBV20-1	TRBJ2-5	SANLAGAQETQY
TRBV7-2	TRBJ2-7	ASSLNLSREQY
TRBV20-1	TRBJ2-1	SAHTALAGAPTYNEQF
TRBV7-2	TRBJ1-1	ASSPQRFGAF
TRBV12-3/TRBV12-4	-	ASSGQQGTPSHEQY
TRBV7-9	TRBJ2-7	ASTLVDYEQY
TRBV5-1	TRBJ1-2	ASSLASIRTGADYGYT
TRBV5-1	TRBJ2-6	ASSLGPGQGLPGANVLT
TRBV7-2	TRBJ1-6	ASCAGSSYNSPLH